Each of the 20 T cell receptor beta chains below was sequenced from the same sample in a study of T cell repertoires in cytomegalovirus infection. Each CDR3 protein gets one entry after TCRdb re-called the reads with MiXCR. The table lists roughly 220,000 distinct CDR3 sequences, approximately 38% of them singletons. Their target antigens are unknown. The source was CD8+ T cells from cultured PBMCs, collected from culture after CMV antigen stimulation. The receptors originated from a human donor in good health (CMV status not recorded). Some clones in this sample may be carry-over from other donors' samples.

This clonotype was detected many times. The rearrangement uses TRBV7-2 and TRBJ1-2; D uncertain. The germline V gene has CDR1 SGHTA and CDR2 FQGNSA. Trimming left V 3 bases short and J 2 bases short, with 19 bases between. The CDR3 sequence is 17 residues long. CDR3 nucleotides: TGTGCCAGCAGCTTTAGCATATACGAGGCGGGGAACTATGGCTACACCTTC. Its translation is CASSFSIYEAGNYGYTF. Variable domain in full (rest from reference TRBV7-2 and TRBJ1-2): GAGVSQSPSNKVTEKGKDVELRCDPISGHTALYWYRQSLGQGLEFLIYFQGNSAPDKSGLPSDRFSAERTGGSVSTLTIQRTQQEDSAVYLCASSFSIYEAGNYGYTFGSGTRLTVV.

This clonotype was seen a handful of times. The gene calls are TRBV7-2 and TRBJ2-5, with 12 bases aligning to TRBD2. This CDR3 spans 15 amino acids. V was pared by 1 base and J by 5 bases, with 2 bases of the junction left unmatched. CDR1 is SGHTA and CDR2 is FQGNSA in the germline V gene. Here the CDR3 DNA reads TGTGCCAGCAGCTTAGGACTAGCGGGAGTGGAGACCCAGTACTTC. This sequence encodes CASSLGLAGVETQYF.

J is TRBJ2-3 and V is TRBV20-1; 7 bases are shared with TRBD2. Germline V lookup: CDR1 DFQATT, CDR2 SNEGSKA (reference sequence). With V trimmed by 0 bases and J by 9 bases, 12 bases remained unmatched. This CDR3 has 15 amino acids. The CDR3 sequence is CSAREVSGYAQTQYF. Here the CDR3 DNA reads TGCAGTGCTAGAGAGGTTAGCGGGTACGCCCAGACGCAGTATTTT.

This clonotype was detected a few times. The V call is TRBV5-5, the J call TRBJ1-1; D is perhaps TRBD1 (5 bases). Between the trimmed V and J ends, which lost 2 bases and 5 bases, there was a span of 10 bases. This CDR3 comprises 13 residues. CDR1 and CDR2 (germline): SGHKS, YYEKEE (reference sequence). The CDR3 region has the DNA TGTGCCAGCAGCTTTCGAGGGGAGACTGAAGCTTTCTTT. Encoded protein: CASSFRGETEAFF. The full variable domain, completed using reference TRBV5-5 and TRBJ1-1, is DAGVTQSPTHLIKTRGQQVTLRCSPISGHKSVSWYQQVLGQGPQFIFQYYEKEERGRGNFPDRFSARQFPNYSSELNVNALLLGDSALYLCASSFRGETEAFFGQGTRLTVV.

This chain connects TRBV7-3 to TRBJ2-2, with D perhaps matching TRBD1 or TRBD2 (5 bases each). This CDR3 is 16 amino acids long. Trimming took 5 bases from V and 5 from J, leaving 18 bases between them. Germline loops: CDR1 SGHTA, CDR2 FQGTGA. CDR3 DNA: TGTGCCAGCAGCATCCCGGGACCGGGGAGTACCGGGGAGCTGTTTTTT. Its protein is CASSIPGPGSTGELFF.

This clonotype was seen only a few times. The chain combines TRBV7-2 with TRBJ2-7; the D gene is possibly TRBD1 (5 bases). V gave up 1 base and J gave up 2 bases, with 9 bases separating them. Germline V gene data show CDR1 as SGHTA and CDR2 as FQGNSA. This CDR3 has 14 residues. CDR3 sequence (DNA): TGTGCCAGCAGCTTAGTGCAGGGTCCCTACGAGCAGTACTTC. Translating gives CASSLVQGPYEQYF.

J is TRBJ2-5 and V is TRBV12-3 or TRBV12-4, with 9 bases matching TRBD1. V lost 6 bases, J lost 4 bases, and 6 bases stayed unmatched. The CDR3 contains 14 residues. The CDR3 sequence: CASSSTGGPETQYF. DNA for the CDR3: TGTGCCAGCAGCTCTACAGGGGGCCCAGAGACCCAGTACTTC.

V is TRBV10-3 and J is TRBJ2-2, with unresolved D. This CDR3 comprises 12 residues. Trimming took 6 bases from V and 4 from J, leaving 6 bases between them. Looked up from germline, CDR1 is ENHRY and CDR2 is SYGVKD. For the CDR3, the DNA is TGTGCCATCAGATCAAGCACCGGGGAGCTGTTTTTT. It codes for CAIRSSTGELFF.

This clonotype has only a few counts. The genes are TRBV12-3 or TRBV12-4 and TRBJ2-7; D may be TRBD1 (5 bases). The CDR3 is made up of 18 amino acids. The V and J ends lost 3 bases and 5 bases respectively, with 26 bases between them. CDR3 sequence: CASSFGYRAGMIGNEQYF. CDR3 nucleotide sequence: TGTGCCAGCAGTTTTGGGTACCGGGCAGGGATGATTGGAAACGAGCAGTACTTC.

The sample holds a few counts of this clonotype. The chain couples TRBV7-6 to TRBJ1-1; 7 bases map to TRBD1. The CDR3 length is 14 residues. CDR1 is SGHVS and CDR2 is FNYEAQ in the germline V gene. Losses at the gene ends were 4 bases for V and 5 bases for J; bases not matched to a gene: 7. The CDR3 DNA follows: TGTGCCAGCAGCTCTCGACAGGGCCGAACTGAAGCTTTCTTT. Translated: CASSSRQGRTEAFF.

This clonotype occurred many times. V gene TRBV7-6 combines with J gene TRBJ2-1; no clear D. V shed 1 base and J shed 0 bases, with 13 bases lying between them. CDR1 SGHVS and CDR2 FNYEAQ come from the germline V gene. The CDR3 loop spans 17 amino acids. In nucleotides, the CDR3 is TGTGCCAGCAGCTTAGGGATTACCGAGAGCTCCTACAATGAGCAGTTCTTC. It yields the protein CASSLGITESSYNEQFF. The full variable domain, in which reference TRBV7-6 and TRBJ2-1 provide the parts outside the CDR3, is GAGVSQSPRYKVTKRGQDVALRCDPISGHVSLYWYRQALGQGPEFLTYFNYEAQQDKSGLPNDRFSAERPEGSISTLTIQRTEQRDSAMYRCASSLGITESSYNEQFFGPGTRLTVL.

This clonotype was recorded a few times. CDR3 bases: TGTGCCAGCATCCGACAGGGCTACGGCTACGAGCAGTACTTC. Its protein is CASIRQGYGYEQYF. This sequence joins TRBV28 and TRBJ2-7; TRBD1 agrees at 7 bases. The CDR3 is 14 residues long. With V trimmed by 7 bases and J by 3 bases, 9 bases remained unmatched. CDR1 is MDHEN, CDR2 SYDVKM, per germline.

The chain carries TRBV6-1 and TRBJ2-1; 11 bases line up with TRBD2. Germline V lookup: CDR1 MNHNS, CDR2 SASEGT. This CDR3 has 17 residues. V was pared by 5 bases and J by 6 bases, with 12 bases of the junction left unmatched. The CDR3 spells CASSHEEVLAGANEQFF. The CDR3 nucleotides read TGTGCCAGCAGTCATGAAGAGGTACTAGCGGGAGCCAATGAGCAGTTCTTC.

The chain couples TRBV6-8 to TRBJ2-1; D may be TRBD1 (6 bases). Trimming stripped 6 bases from V and 9 bases from J, with 12 bases between. Germline V CDR1 and CDR2: MNHGY, SAAAGT. The CDR3 is 12 residues long. The CDR3 protein is CASSPTGLEQFF. The CDR3, as DNA: TGTGCCAGCAGCCCGACAGGTCTTGAGCAGTTCTTC.

In its sample, this clonotype was seen many times. The rearrangement joins TRBV7-6 to TRBJ2-7; 7 bases align to TRBD2. Looked up from germline, CDR1 is SGHVS and CDR2 is FNYEAQ. This CDR3 is built from 13 residues. Trimming removed 0 bases from V and 7 bases from J; junction bases left unmatched: 3. The CDR3 DNA reads as TGTGCCAGCAGCTTAGCCGGGGGGAAAGAGCAGTACTTC. It yields the protein CASSLAGGKEQYF.

This clonotype was counted only a few times. The chain combines TRBV7-3 with TRBJ1-2; no clear D. CDR3 length: 13 amino acids. V lost 3 bases to trimming and J lost 2 bases, with 7 bases between them. Germline CDR1 SGHTA, CDR2 FQGTGA. CDR3 in amino acids: CASSFGQNYGYTF. CDR3 DNA sequence: TGTGCCAGCAGCTTCGGGCAGAACTATGGCTACACCTTC.

The chain employs TRBV7-9 and TRBJ2-1; D assignment may be TRBD1 or TRBD2 (6 bases each). V was trimmed by 5 bases and J by 6 bases, leaving 14 bases between them. Germline V CDR1 and CDR2: SEHNR, FQNEAQ (reference sequence). The CDR3 extends over 14 amino acids. CDR3 DNA: TGTGCCAGCAGCCAAGGGGGACTGTCCAATGAGCAGTTCTTC. Translated: CASSQGGLSNEQFF.

The J gene is TRBJ1-4, the V gene TRBV28, with 7 bases lining up with TRBD1. There are 17 residues in the CDR3. CDR1 and CDR2 from the germline V gene are MDHEN and SYDVKM. V lost 4 bases to trimming and J lost 8 bases; unmatched junction nucleotides: 16. The CDR3 bases are TGTGCCAGCAGTTCTAGACAGGGACTGGTAACTGGGGAAAAACTGTTTTTT. This sequence encodes CASSSRQGLVTGEKLFF.

The chain combines TRBV6-1 with TRBJ2-7, with D possibly being TRBD1 or TRBD2 (5 bases each). There are 14 residues in the CDR3. Trimming took off 11 bases at V and 2 bases at J, with 19 bases between the two ends. Per germline, CDR1 MNHNS and CDR2 SASEGT. The CDR3 DNA sequence: TGTGCCGTCTTTGCCTGGGACCGAACCTACGAGCAGTACTTC. It is translated as CAVFAWDRTYEQYF.

The J gene is TRBJ1-4, the V gene TRBV6-8, with unresolved D. Trimming took 5 bases from V and 5 from J, leaving 12 bases between them. This CDR3 is 14 amino acids long. The germline gives CDR1 MNHGY, CDR2 SAAAGT. The CDR3 sequence: CASSPEQQNEKLFF. CDR3 nucleotides: TGTGCCAGCAGTCCCGAGCAGCAGAATGAAAAACTGTTTTTT.